This T cell receptor (beta chain) was profiled in a study of T cell clonality in common variable immunodeficiency (dated by TCRdb to between 2014 and 2017). Study-wide conclusions, independent of this receptor: Fewer deletions and N-nucleotide insertions were reportedly observed in CVID TCRbeta sequences, and highly modified clones with 13 or more V deletions were reportedly absent from CVID TCRbeta sequences. Healthy controls shared more TCRbeta clones with each other than CVID subjects shared among themselves (p < 0.0001). TCRbeta clonality was higher in CVID subjects than in healthy controls (t-test p = 0.018), and the increase was most characteristic of about a third of subjects. According to the authors, figuring out what caused the increased clonality in CVID would require sequencing the repertoires of T cell subpopulations. Correlations of repertoire features with clinical complications were constrained by heterogeneity among patients within the CVID cohort. Even though DNA input was the same, control samples had an average of about 89,000 unique sequences each, compared with roughly 30,000 in CVID samples.

This clone appeared many times. What this receptor recognizes is not known. The CDR3 is cut off 3 residues early in the read; its end comes from the germline J gene. Most of the CVID patients and most of the healthy controls were of Caucasian heritage. Heparinized peripheral whole blood samples of about 5 to 8 ml were collected from each donor. Genomic DNA from adults with common variable immune deficiency (CVID) and from healthy adult controls was the source for sequencing TCRbeta CDR3 repertoires. A total of some 22 healthy adult volunteers (about 12 female and about 10 male; age range roughly 23 to 70 years, mean age about 33) were included in the control group. Diluted blood was density-centrifuged over Hypaque 1077 or Ficoll-Paque to isolate peripheral blood mononuclear cells. Unsorted mononuclear cells served as the source of genomic DNA, which was extracted either by Qiagen column purification or by a centrifugation-based method.

The CDR3 has 14 amino acids, counting the end cysteine and phenylalanine. Part of the CDR3 DNA is given, 33 bases translated from base 1. The trim is 0 bases for V and 6 bases for J, with a gap of 15 bases between the germline ends. The germline V gene (reference sequence) sets CDR1 to GTSNPN and CDR2 to SVGIG. CVID samples and control samples contributed equivalent amounts of genomic DNA as sequencing input. For every sample, a 60 bp segment covering the rearranged TCRbeta CDR3 region was amplified and then sequenced. The immunoSEQ assay, a bias-corrected multiplex PCR with high-throughput sequencing, was employed for TCRbeta amplification. The paper's data handling went like this. Every unique nucleotide sequence counted as a clone and was annotated with V, D and J genes, copy number and frequency. Sequences were labeled productive if in frame, and non-productive if out of frame or containing stop codons. Clonality was calculated from Shannon's entropy as previously described. The predicted amino acid sequences of productive clones were used to derive the mean CDR3 Kyte-Doolittle hydropathy. Hierarchical clustering of scaled V gene usage was performed with the R hclust function using Manhattan distance and complete linkage. To assess clone sharing by CDR3 amino acid sequence, 12 repertoires per group were resampled over 100 rounds. Repertoires were searched for roughly 70 published EBV-specific and about 250 published CMV-specific TCRbeta sequences. Analysis left out a couple of CVID samples that produced under 10,000 sequences, so fewer than 55 CVID repertoires remained. In TCRdb, the immuneACCESS table is reduced to in-frame sequences with V and J assigned. These tables do not hold every clone; where another copy was compared, an unresolved V gene accounts for under half, and the others remain unexplained. V, J and clone size are taken as reported in that table, and D and trimming were inferred from the DNA itself. This sample contains about 39,000 clones, none of which is a singleton. In total, the top ten clones hold roughly 1.4% of the sample.

The sequencing sample was made of peripheral blood mononuclear cells. The V gene is TRBV30 and the J gene is TRBJ2-7; the D region possibly corresponds to TRBD2 (7 bases align). This sequence was found in a person between 18 and 75 years old in good health. Partial CDR3 DNA: TGTGCCTGGAGTGTACAGGGAGGGTCAGGCGAG. This encodes CAWSVQGGSGE. The CDR3 in full is CAWSVQGGSGEQYF.